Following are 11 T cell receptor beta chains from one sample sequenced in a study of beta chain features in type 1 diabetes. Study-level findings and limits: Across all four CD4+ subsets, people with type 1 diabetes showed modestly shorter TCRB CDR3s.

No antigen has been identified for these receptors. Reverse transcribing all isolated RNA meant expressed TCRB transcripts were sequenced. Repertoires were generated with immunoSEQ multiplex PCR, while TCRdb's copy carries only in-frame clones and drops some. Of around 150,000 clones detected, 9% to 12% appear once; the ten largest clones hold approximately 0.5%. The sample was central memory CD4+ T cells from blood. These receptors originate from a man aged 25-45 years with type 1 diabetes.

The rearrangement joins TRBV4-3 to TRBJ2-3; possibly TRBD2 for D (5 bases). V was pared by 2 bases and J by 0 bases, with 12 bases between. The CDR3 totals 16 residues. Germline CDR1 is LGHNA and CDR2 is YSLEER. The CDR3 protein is CASSQLAADSTDTQYF. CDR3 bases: TGCGCCAGCAGCCAACTAGCAGCGGACAGCACAGATACGCAGTATTTT.

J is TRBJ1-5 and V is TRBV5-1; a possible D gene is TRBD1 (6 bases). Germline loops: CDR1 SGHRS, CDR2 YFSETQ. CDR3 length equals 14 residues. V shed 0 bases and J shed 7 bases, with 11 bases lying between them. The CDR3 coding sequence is TGCGCCAGCAGCTTGGCTGAGGGGGGGCAGCCCCAGCATTTT. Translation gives CASSLAEGGQPQHF.

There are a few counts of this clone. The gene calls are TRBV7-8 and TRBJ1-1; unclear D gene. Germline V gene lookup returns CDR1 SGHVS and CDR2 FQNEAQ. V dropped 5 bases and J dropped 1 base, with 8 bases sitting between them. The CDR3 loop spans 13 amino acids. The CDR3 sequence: CASSLGRNTEAFF. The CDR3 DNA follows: TGTGCCAGCAGCCTGGGGAGGAACACTGAAGCTTTCTTT.

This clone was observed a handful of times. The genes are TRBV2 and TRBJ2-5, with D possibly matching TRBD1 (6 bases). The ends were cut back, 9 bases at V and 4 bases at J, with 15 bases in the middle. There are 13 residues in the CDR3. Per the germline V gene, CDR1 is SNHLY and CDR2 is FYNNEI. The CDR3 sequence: CASKKQGRETQYF. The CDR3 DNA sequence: TGTGCCAGTAAGAAGCAGGGGCGAGAGACCCAGTACTTC.

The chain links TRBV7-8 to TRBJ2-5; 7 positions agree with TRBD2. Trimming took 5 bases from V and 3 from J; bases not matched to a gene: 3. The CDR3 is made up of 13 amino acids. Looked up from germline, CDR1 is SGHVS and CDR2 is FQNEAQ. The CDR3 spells CASSPSGKETQYF. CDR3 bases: TGTGCCAGCAGCCCGAGCGGGAAAGAGACCCAGTACTTC.

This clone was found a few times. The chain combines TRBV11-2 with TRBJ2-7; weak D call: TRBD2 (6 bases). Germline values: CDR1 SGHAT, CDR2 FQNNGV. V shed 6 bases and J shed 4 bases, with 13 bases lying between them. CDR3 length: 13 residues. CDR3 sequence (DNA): TGTGCCAGCAGGTTGCCTCGGGGGTACGAGCAGTACTTC. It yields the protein CASRLPRGYEQYF.

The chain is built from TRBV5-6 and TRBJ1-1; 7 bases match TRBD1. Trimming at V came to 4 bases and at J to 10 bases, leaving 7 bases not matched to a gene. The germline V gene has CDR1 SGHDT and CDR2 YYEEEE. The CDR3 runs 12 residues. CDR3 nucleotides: TGTGCCAGCAGCCTGACAGGGCTTCGAGCTTTCTTT. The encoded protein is CASSLTGLRAFF.

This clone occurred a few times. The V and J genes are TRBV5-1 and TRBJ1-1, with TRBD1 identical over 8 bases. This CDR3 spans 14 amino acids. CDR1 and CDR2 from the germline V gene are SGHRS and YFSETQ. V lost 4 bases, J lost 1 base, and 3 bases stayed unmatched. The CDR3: CASSPGQGNTEAFF. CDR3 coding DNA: TGCGCCAGCAGCCCAGGACAGGGGAACACTGAAGCTTTCTTT.

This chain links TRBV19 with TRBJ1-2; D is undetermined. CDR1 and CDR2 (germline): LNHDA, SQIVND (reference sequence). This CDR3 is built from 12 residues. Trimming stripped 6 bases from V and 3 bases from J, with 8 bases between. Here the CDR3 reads CASRASYYGYTF. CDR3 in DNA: TGTGCCAGTAGAGCGTCCTACTATGGCTACACCTTC.

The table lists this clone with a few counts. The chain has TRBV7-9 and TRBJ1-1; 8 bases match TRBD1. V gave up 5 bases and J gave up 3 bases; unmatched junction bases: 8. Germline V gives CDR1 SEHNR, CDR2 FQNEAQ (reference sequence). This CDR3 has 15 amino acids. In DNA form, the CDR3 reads TGTGCCAGCAGCCCGCCTGACAGGGGAGACACTGAAGCTTTCTTT. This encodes CASSPPDRGDTEAFF.

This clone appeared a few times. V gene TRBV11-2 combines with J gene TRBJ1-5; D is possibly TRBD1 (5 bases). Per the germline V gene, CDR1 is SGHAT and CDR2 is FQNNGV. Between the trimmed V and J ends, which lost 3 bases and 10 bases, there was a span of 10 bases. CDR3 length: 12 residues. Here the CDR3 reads CASSFPGGPQHF. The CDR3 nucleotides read TGTGCCAGCAGCTTCCCCGGGGGACCCCAGCATTTT.